This TCR beta chain was captured by sequencing in a study of cytotoxic CD8 clonotypes in ibrutinib-treated CLL. Findings and limits, study-wide: Against age-matched healthy donors, baseline clonality ran higher and tracked circulating CD8+ T-cell counts. The study sampled sustained-remission and progressing patients at different times. On treatment, the uncommon public clonotypes contracted or remained stable. Baseline levels were approached again at progression, after clonality had risen at ibrutinib response.

To note about this clone: Its matching antigen is unknown.

This CDR3 is built from 16 residues. Trimming removed 1 base from V and 2 bases from J, with 12 bases in between. Germline CDR1 SGHTA, CDR2 FQGNSA. The data were produced by immunoSEQ multiplex PCR, yet TCRdb's version contains in-frame clones alone and is incomplete. The sample lists some 150,000 clones; more than 70% were seen once. Sequenced here: PBMCs, sampled after 36 months of ibrutinib treatment. The sequence came from a human donor with chronic lymphocytic leukemia. The V and J genes are TRBV7-2 and TRBJ2-1, with D maybe TRBD2 (5 bases). The CDR3 loop reads CASSLVGGSTYNEQFF. CDR3 nucleotides: TGTGCCAGCAGCTTAGTTGGCGGGTCTACCTACAATGAGCAGTTCTTC.